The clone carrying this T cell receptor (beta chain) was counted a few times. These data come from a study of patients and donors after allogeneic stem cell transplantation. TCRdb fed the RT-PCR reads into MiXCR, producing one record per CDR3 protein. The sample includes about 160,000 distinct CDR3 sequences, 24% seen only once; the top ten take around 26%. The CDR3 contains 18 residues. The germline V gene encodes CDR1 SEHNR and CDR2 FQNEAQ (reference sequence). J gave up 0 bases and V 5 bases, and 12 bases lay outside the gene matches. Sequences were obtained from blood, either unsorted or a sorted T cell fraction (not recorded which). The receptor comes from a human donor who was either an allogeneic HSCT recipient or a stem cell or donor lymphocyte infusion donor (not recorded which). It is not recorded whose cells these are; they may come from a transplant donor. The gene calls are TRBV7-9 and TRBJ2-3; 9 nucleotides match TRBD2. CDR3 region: CASSRPTAGGTSTDTQYF. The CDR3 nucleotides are TGTGCCAGCAGCCGACCTACAGCGGGGGGCACTAGCACAGATACGCAGTATTTT.